A single sample gave rise to the 7 T cell receptor beta chains below, sequenced in a study of PD-1 blockade in classical Hodgkin lymphoma. Time point specified: cycle 4 day 1 (C4D1), after less than 7 weeks of nivolumab. Each of the patients experienced relapse following autologous stem cell transplantation, and their brentuximab vedotin exposure differed. The repertoire was sequenced with immunoSEQ multiplex PCR; TCRdb's copy has only in-frame clones and lacks some. This table holds around 60,000 clones, roughly 89% found once. Sample: peripheral blood mononuclear cells (PBMCs), taken before the fourth cycle of nivolumab. These receptors were collected from a human donor with classical Hodgkin lymphoma.

This rearrangement joins TRBV30 to TRBJ1-1; D unresolved. The CDR3 loop spans 12 amino acids. V was cut by 5 bases and J by 8 bases, with 15 bases left in between. The germline gives CDR1 GTSNPN, CDR2 SVGIG (reference sequence). The CDR3 DNA reads TGTGCCTGGCAATGGCGGGGAGGGGAAGCTTTCTTT. It translates to CAWQWRGGEAFF.

V gene TRBV6-1 combines with J gene TRBJ2-7, with D perhaps matching TRBD1 (6 bases). Deletions cut 4 bases from V and 3 bases from J, with 7 bases between. The CDR3 length is 12 residues. Germline values: CDR1 MNHNS, CDR2 SASEGT. The CDR3 DNA sequence: TGTGCCAGCAGTGTACAGGGCTACGAGCAGTACTTC. Its protein is CASSVQGYEQYF.

CDR3 coding DNA: TGTGCCAGCAGCCGAGGGACAGGGACAAACACCGGGGAGCTGTTTTTT. Its protein is CASSRGTGTNTGELFF. The V gene is TRBV7-9, the J gene TRBJ2-2, with 9 bases that match TRBD1. Per germline, CDR1 SEHNR and CDR2 FQNEAQ (reference sequence). After removal of 5 bases from V and 2 bases from J, the junction contained 6 bases not matched to a gene. The CDR3 sequence is 16 residues long.

This chain links TRBV10-3 with TRBJ1-4; the D gene is possibly TRBD1 (6 bases). Trimming removed 3 bases at V and 1 base at J, with 15 bases between. The germline V gene encodes CDR1 ENHRY and CDR2 SYGVKD. CDR3 length: 17 residues. The chain's CDR3 is CAISDGYRVLTNEKLFF. The CDR3 region has the DNA TGTGCCATCAGTGACGGTTACAGGGTTTTAACTAATGAAAAACTGTTTTTT.

The V gene is TRBV6-1, the J gene TRBJ2-3; 8 bases are shared with TRBD2. The V gene's germline CDR1 is MNHNS and CDR2 SASEGT. J lost 4 bases, V lost 8 bases, and 8 bases had no gene match. The CDR3 spans 14 residues. CDR3 protein: CASVIAGNPDTQYF. The CDR3 DNA reads TGTGCCAGCGTTATAGCGGGGAACCCAGATACGCAGTATTTT.

The gene calls are TRBV7-8 and TRBJ1-2; a weak D match, TRBD1 (6 bases). The CDR3 extends over 14 amino acids. V lost 2 bases to trimming and J lost 2 bases, with 9 bases between them. Germline loops: CDR1 SGHVS, CDR2 FQNEAQ. The CDR3: CASSLRTENYGYTF. The CDR3 nucleotides are TGTGCCAGCAGCTTACGGACAGAGAACTATGGCTACACCTTC.

The J gene is TRBJ2-1, the V gene TRBV4-1; maybe TRBD1 (5 bases). Germline values: CDR1 MGHRA, CDR2 YSYEKL. CDR3 length equals 15 residues. V lost 0 bases and J 5 bases, leaving 11 bases between the germline ends. CDR3 DNA: TGCGCCAGCAGCCAAGACCCAGGGATCGACAATGAGCAGTTCTTC. Protein product: CASSQDPGIDNEQFF.